This T cell receptor (beta chain) was captured by sequencing in a study of regulatory T cells in long-lasting Graves disease. The time point denotes: persistent/refractory GD, antithyroid drugs over 5 years with positive TRAb. PBMC-derived RNA was used for the TCR library. A blood draw put around 9 milliliters of peripheral blood into EDTA tubes. Libraries of TCR beta came from iRepertoire HTBI primers plus Arm-PCR of CDR3 regions. In the authors' workflow: The identification of 60 or so TRBV and 11 to 15 TRBJ segments was made across samples. A single record per CDR3 protein comes from TCRdb applying MiXCR to the multiplex PCR reads. These V and J calls derive from TCRdb rather than the authors' analysis. The data contain 350,000 to 500,000 distinct CDR3 sequences, roughly a fifth of them seen just once; the ten biggest clones take up 14%. As for this clonotype: The antigen remains unidentified. As the CDR3 is not closed by the conserved phenylalanine or tryptophan, this likely results from a read error.

General study findings and limits: TRBV28, TRBJ1-2 and TRBJ2-5 were favored in persistent disease. Persistent patients shared more public clonotypes (under 3,000) than newly diagnosed patients (around 910).

This CDR3 has 13 amino acids. V was pared by 5 bases and J by 8 bases, with 4 bases of the junction left unmatched. The V call is TRBV12-3 or TRBV12-4, the J call TRBJ1-2, with 11 bases identical to TRBD1. This sample comprised peripheral blood mononuclear cells (PBMCs), obtained when the disease was refractory, from a patient treated with antithyroid drugs. The TCR sequence derives from a female donor with Graves disease. CDR3 nucleotides: TGTGCCAGCAGTCCGGGGACAGGGGGAGGCTACACCCTC. It encodes CASSPGTGGGYTL.